This T cell receptor beta chain was retrieved from a study of PD-L1 blockade in urothelial cancer. Study-wide context: Atezolizumab therapy began for patients in the mid-2010s, dosed at 1,200 mg intravenously every 3 weeks. Specimens of blood held a median count of roughly 150,000 T cells.

Time point meaning: peripheral blood 6 weeks after treatment start. Urothelial carcinoma affected the patients, and it was locally advanced or metastatic. In germline, CDR1 is ENHRY, CDR2 SYGVKD. The CDR3 runs to 15 residues. Losses at the gene ends were 6 bases for V and 1 base for J; bases not matched to a gene: 0. The method was immunoSEQ multiplex PCR; TCRdb's version includes in-frame clones alone and lacks a portion of them. The sample includes under 30,000 clones, 79% of them seen just once. This chain uses TRBV10-3 with TRBJ2-3; 14 nucleotides agree with TRBD2. This receptor was obtained from a man in his 70s with urothelial cancer. The material was PBMCs, obtained around atezolizumab (anti-PD-L1) treatment. The CDR3 bases are TGTGCCATCAGGGGACTAGCGGGAGGCACAGATACGCAGTATTTT. The encoded protein is CAIRGLAGGTDTQYF.